Below, 24 T cell receptor beta chains from the same sample are listed, as sequenced in a study of cytomegalovirus exposure and HLA in healthy donors. PCR amplification relied on 60 Vbeta primers (plus 13 Jbeta primers). Generated by immunoSEQ multiplex PCR, the TCRdb table keeps only in-frame clones and is missing some. The top ten hold 8.6% of the sample, which has approximately 110,000 clones, 60% to 80% seen once. Sequenced sample: PBMCs. The origin of the receptors is a woman aged 40 to 50 in good health and CMV-seropositive.

V usage is TRBV2 and J usage is TRBJ1-2; D gene ambiguous. The V end lost 2 bases, the J end lost 2 bases, and 3 bases lay between the germline ends. CDR3 length: 12 amino acids. CDR1 and CDR2 (germline): SNHLY, FYNNEI. The CDR3 DNA reads as TGTGCCAGCAGTGAACGGAACTATGGCTACACCTTC. This sequence encodes CASSERNYGYTF.

This clone rates as medium-sized. V gene TRBV4-3 combines with J gene TRBJ2-7; 7 nucleotides line up with TRBD2. The germline V gene encodes CDR1 LGHNA and CDR2 YSLEER. J lost 5 bases, V lost 2 bases, and 12 bases had no gene match. The CDR3 is 16 residues long. CDR3 DNA: TGCGCCAGCAGCCAATCAAGGTACTACAGCGGGAACGAGCAGTACTTC. Protein product: CASSQSRYYSGNEQYF.

The V call is TRBV6-1, the J call TRBJ2-5; 9 nucleotides match TRBD1. CDR3 length: 15 residues. Germline trimming cut 7 bases from V and 5 bases from J; bases unmatched to any gene: 11. Germline CDR1 and CDR2: MNHNS and SASEGT. The CDR3 region is CASTRYRGLRETQYF. The CDR3 DNA reads as TGTGCCAGCACCCGGTACAGGGGGCTCCGGGAGACCCAGTACTTC.

The gene calls are TRBV28 and TRBJ2-7, with a tentative D call TRBD2 (7 bases). Germline assignment: CDR1 MDHEN and CDR2 SYDVKM. The germline V and J ends were trimmed by 10 bases and 2 bases, with 15 bases remaining between them. This CDR3 is 13 amino acids long. This CDR3 reads CATLGGRAYEQYF. In DNA form, the CDR3 reads TGTGCCACCTTAGGGGGGAGGGCCTACGAGCAGTACTTC.

This CDR3 reads CASSLRTGAYEQYF. In DNA, the CDR3 is TGCGCCAGCAGCCTGAGGACAGGAGCTTACGAGCAGTACTTC. V is TRBV5-1 and J is TRBJ2-7; 7 bases agree with TRBD1. V trimming: 4 bases; J trimming: 4 bases; junction bases outside the gene matches: 8. The CDR3 has 14 amino acids. Germline values: CDR1 SGHRS, CDR2 YFSETQ. The whole variable domain, filled in from reference TRBV5-1 and TRBJ2-7, reads KAGVTQTPRYLIKTRGQQVTLSCSPISGHRSVSWYQQTPGQGLQFLFEYFSETQRNKGNFPGRFSGRQFSNSRSEMNVSTLELGDSALYLCASSLRTGAYEQYFGPGTRLTVT.

V and J are TRBV10-3 and TRBJ1-4; maybe TRBD1 (5 bases). The germline CDR1 and CDR2 sequences are ENHRY and SYGVKD. CDR3 size: 14 residues. V was shortened by 3 bases and J by 8 bases, with 13 bases between the two germline ends. The CDR3 reads CAISEWGDREKLFF. CDR3 nucleotides: TGTGCCATCAGTGAATGGGGGGATCGAGAAAAACTGTTTTTT.

This clone has a handful of counts. V usage is TRBV5-1 and J usage is TRBJ2-1; TRBD1 matches at 9 bases. CDR3 length: 20 residues. Per germline, CDR1 SGHRS and CDR2 YFSETQ. V dropped 6 bases and J dropped 4; count of bases not matched to a gene: 23. CDR3 in amino acids: CASTITAGQGGGGKYNEQFF. In DNA form, the CDR3 reads TGCGCCAGCACTATAACCGCGGGACAGGGTGGTGGTGGTAAATACAATGAGCAGTTCTTC.

The V gene is TRBV7-2, the J gene TRBJ2-3, with 13 bases that match TRBD2. CDR1 and CDR2 from the germline V gene are SGHTA and FQGNSA. V lost 5 bases, J lost 2 bases, and 10 bases stayed unmatched. CDR3 size: 18 residues. The CDR3 DNA sequence: TGTGCCAGCAGCGGACTAGCGGGAGCAACCATTGTCACAGATACGCAGTATTTT. Its protein product is CASSGLAGATIVTDTQYF.

V usage is TRBV5-1 and J usage is TRBJ2-7, with D possibly TRBD1 on 5 matching bases. V dropped 2 bases and J dropped 3 bases, with 15 bases sitting between them. Germline V lookup: CDR1 SGHRS, CDR2 YFSETQ. The CDR3 consists of 15 residues. The CDR3 bases are TGCGCCAGCAGCTTTTCGCGACAGCCTAACTACGAGCAGTACTTC. Amino acid sequence: CASSFSRQPNYEQYF.

The J gene is TRBJ1-5, the V gene TRBV4-1; weak D call: TRBD1 (6 bases). V lost 1 base and J lost 2, with 12 bases in between. The germline V gene has CDR1 MGHRA and CDR2 YSYEKL. The length of the CDR3 is 16 residues. This CDR3 is CASSQGRGAGNQPQHF. Here the CDR3 DNA reads TGCGCCAGCAGCCAAGGACGGGGGGCAGGCAATCAGCCCCAGCATTTT.

The DNA of the CDR3 is TGTGCCAGCAGCACCCCCCCACTGGGGCACAGAAACACCGGGGAGCTGTTTTTT. Translating gives CASSTPPLGHRNTGELFF. This chain uses TRBV11-3 with TRBJ2-2, with D maybe TRBD1 (5 bases). The germline CDR1 and CDR2 sequences are SGHNT and YENEEA. The CDR3 consists of 18 residues. Trimming cost V 5 bases and J 2 bases, with 21 bases left between them.

This chain uses TRBV6-5 with TRBJ2-5; D gene uncertain. The CDR3 length is 13 residues. The germline CDR1 and CDR2 sequences are MNHEY and SVGAGI. Trimming removed 2 bases from V and 0 bases from J, with 4 bases in between. In DNA, the CDR3 is TGTGCCAGCAGTTACCAGGACCAAGAGACCCAGTACTTC. It specifies CASSYQDQETQYF.

This rearrangement joins TRBV2 to TRBJ2-7; 9 nucleotides match TRBD2. Germline values: CDR1 SNHLY, CDR2 FYNNEI. The CDR3 is 13 residues long. The J segment lost 2 bases and the V segment lost 8 bases, leaving 4 bases of the junction unmatched. Written as DNA, the CDR3 is TGTGCCAGCTCACTAGCGGGCCCCTACGAGCAGTACTTC. Amino acid sequence: CASSLAGPYEQYF. Supplemented by reference TRBV2 and TRBJ2-7, the full variable domain reads EPEVTQTPSHQVTQMGQEVILRCVPISNHLYFYWYRQILGQKVEFLVSFYNNEISEKSEIFDDQFSVERPDGSNFTLKIRSTKLEDSAMYFCASSLAGPYEQYFGPGTRLTVT.

CDR3 bases: TGTGCCAGCAGCTTAGTTGGAGCGGGGGGCCTTTCCTACAATGAGCAGTTCTTC. Translation: CASSLVGAGGLSYNEQFF. V is TRBV13 and J is TRBJ2-1; 9 nucleotides match TRBD2. The CDR3 is made up of 18 amino acids. The V gene end was trimmed by 1 base and the J gene end by 1 base; junction bases not matched to a gene: 8. The germline gives CDR1 PRHDT, CDR2 FYEKMQ (reference sequence).

The genes are TRBV28 and TRBJ2-6; D not certain. CDR3 length: 13 residues. Trimming removed 6 bases from V and 1 base from J, with 4 bases in between. The germline CDR1 and CDR2 sequences are MDHEN and SYDVKM. CDR3 DNA sequence: TGTGCCAGCAGGAGATCTGGGGCCAACGTCCTGACTTTC. As protein: CASRRSGANVLTF.

The V gene is TRBV19, the J gene TRBJ1-5; 8 bases line up with TRBD1. Germline-derived CDR1 and CDR2 are LNHDA and SQIVND (reference sequence). V lost 4 bases, J lost 4 bases, and 9 bases stayed unmatched. The CDR3 totals 16 residues. CDR3 DNA sequence: TGTGCCAGTAGTAGATACAGGGGGAACGAGAATCAGCCCCAGCATTTT. Protein sequence: CASSRYRGNENQPQHF.

V and J are TRBV19 and TRBJ2-1; 12 nucleotides match TRBD2. Germline V gene data show CDR1 as LNHDA and CDR2 as SQIVND (reference sequence). Trimming removed 1 base from V and 5 bases from J; junction bases left unmatched: 3. The length of the CDR3 is 16 residues. The CDR3 sequence: CASSIATSGRNNEQFF. The CDR3 DNA follows: TGTGCCAGTAGTATAGCAACTAGCGGGAGGAACAATGAGCAGTTCTTC.

The chain links TRBV25-1 to TRBJ2-7; 9 bases are a match to TRBD2. This CDR3 has 13 residues. V lost 1 base and J lost 6; bases outside the gene matches: 1. Germline V gives CDR1 MGHDK, CDR2 SYGVNS. CDR3 in amino acids: CASSELLAGEQYF. In DNA form, the CDR3 reads TGTGCCAGCAGTGAATTACTAGCGGGCGAGCAGTACTTC.

This rearrangement joins TRBV29-1 to TRBJ1-2; TRBD1 might be the D (5 bases). V was pared by 3 bases and J by 7 bases, with 18 bases between. The CDR3 contains 14 residues. Per the germline V gene, CDR1 is SQVTM and CDR2 is ANQGSEA. The CDR3 sequence is CSVEWDFIYPGYTF. CDR3 DNA sequence: TGCAGCGTTGAGTGGGACTTCATTTATCCTGGCTACACCTTC.

This clone was recorded a few times. With a far larger clone one base away, a read error is the likely cause. The chain carries TRBV4-2 and TRBJ2-7, with TRBD1 matching 7 bases. The CDR3 extends over 14 amino acids. Germline values: CDR1 LGHNA, CDR2 YNFKEQ. V shed 3 bases and J 0 bases; nucleotides not matched to a gene: 2. Here the CDR3 reads CASSQDRYSYEQYF. The DNA of the CDR3 is TGTGCCAGCAGCCAGGACAGGTACTCCTACGAGCAGTACTTC.

This clone was counted a single time. The CDR3 DNA reads TGTGCCAGCAGCCATTACCGAGGTCCTCCAACTAATGAAAAACTGTTTTTT. Its translation: CASSHYRGPPTNEKLFF. The V gene is TRBV11-2, the J gene TRBJ1-4, with D hard to call. The CDR3 covers 17 residues. The germline CDR1 and CDR2 sequences are SGHAT and FQNNGV. Deletions cut 5 bases from V and 0 bases from J, with 16 bases between.

This clone was seen a single time. The chain couples TRBV11-3 to TRBJ2-7; 7 bases map to TRBD1. The CDR3 length is 13 residues. Germline CDR1 is SGHNT and CDR2 is YENEEA. J lost 3 bases, V lost 5 bases, and 4 bases had no gene match. CDR3 bases: TGTGCCAGCAGCCCCGGGACAGACTACGAGCAGTACTTC. Translation gives CASSPGTDYEQYF. Variable domain in full (rest from reference TRBV11-3 and TRBJ2-7): EAGVVQSPRYKIIEKKQPVAFWCNPISGHNTLYWYLQNLGQGPELLIRYENEEAVDDSQLPKDRFSAERLKGVDSTLKIQPAELGDSAVYLCASSPGTDYEQYFGPGTRLTVT.

In regard to this clone: At one boundary the junction diverges from the germline segment, which might be a read error. The genes are TRBV18 and TRBJ2-7; TRBD2 agrees at 7 bases. The CDR3 sequence is 12 residues long. The germline V gene has CDR1 KGHSH and CDR2 LQKENI. This chain's CDR3 is CASSPGTTPQFF. DNA of the CDR3: TGTGCCAGCTCACCGGGGACTACCCCCCAATTCTTC.

J is TRBJ2-1 and V is TRBV4-3; D might be TRBD1 (6 bases). CDR1 LGHNA and CDR2 YSLEER come from the germline V gene. This CDR3 is built from 15 residues. V lost 1 base to trimming and J lost 6 bases, with 13 bases between them. CDR3 region: CASSQVAGVLNEQFF. CDR3 DNA: TGCGCCAGCAGCCAAGTCGCAGGGGTGCTCAATGAGCAGTTCTTC.